This section outlines one T cell receptor (beta chain) sequence together with its context. Libraries were prepared by immunoSEQ multiplex PCR; TCRdb keeps only in-frame clonotypes and omits some of them. The table lists more than 75,000 clones, over 75% of them singletons. This sample was taken from a study of radiation and T cells in renal cell carcinoma. This CDR3 contains 17 residues. Unmatched junction bases numbered 5, after V lost 1 base and J lost 1 base. Germline V gene sequence: CDR1 MGHRA, CDR2 YSYEKL. The sample's time point: baseline pretreatment blood. Sample treatment: 15 Gy SBRT to primary tumor, nephrectomy 4 weeks later.

V usage is TRBV4-1 and J usage is TRBJ2-1, with 9 bases matching TRBD2. Sequences were derived from blood, sampled from a patient whose treatment included radiotherapy and nephrectomy. The sequence came from a man in his fifties or sixties with renal cell carcinoma. The CDR3 bases are TGCGCCAGCAGCCAAGGCCTGAGCGGGGGGTCCTACAATGAGCAGTTCTTC. Amino acids: CASSQGLSGGSYNEQFF.